Each of the 17 T cell receptor beta chains below was sequenced from the same sample in a study of response to subunit inactivated influenza vaccine. TCRdb called the RT-PCR reads again in MiXCR, with one record for every CDR3 protein. This sample has about 570,000 distinct CDR3 sequences, with about 11% found just once. Another study also made use of these data, one on T cells expressing NK-cell markers. This second study says: In generating TCR beta cDNA, 5'RACE template switching with UMIs was used.

The starting material was PBMCs from blood, obtained on the day of vaccination. Receptors originate from a man aged 50 or older who received an inactivated influenza vaccine.

This clonotype was observed a handful of times. The chain combines TRBV10-3 with TRBJ2-6, with a possible D match to TRBD1 (6 bases). V gave up 8 bases and J gave up 4 bases, with 15 bases separating them. CDR3 length: 15 residues. Looked up from germline, CDR1 is ENHRY and CDR2 is SYGVKD. CDR3: CAIGPGAQGANVLTF. CDR3 DNA sequence: TGTGCCATCGGTCCAGGGGCTCAAGGGGCCAACGTCCTGACTTTC.

The table lists this clonotype with many counts. The chain recombines TRBV5-1 with TRBJ2-7; perhaps TRBD1 as D (5 bases). This CDR3 spans 13 amino acids. The V end was cut by 0 bases, the J end by 6 bases, with 10 bases between. Looked up from germline, CDR1 is SGHRS and CDR2 is YFSETQ. CDR3 in amino acids: CASSLDTGFEQYF. CDR3 coding DNA: TGCGCCAGCAGCTTGGACACAGGCTTCGAGCAGTACTTC.

The gene calls are TRBV5-8 and TRBJ2-3, with D perhaps TRBD2 (5 bases). Trimming removed 4 bases at V and 4 bases at J, with 13 bases between. Germline V gene data show CDR1 as SGHTS and CDR2 as YDEGEE. This CDR3 is 14 amino acids long. Here the CDR3 DNA reads TGTGCCAGCAGCCAGGAGGTAGCCTCAGATACGCAGTATTTT. This translates into CASSQEVASDTQYF.

This clonotype was recorded at least ten times. This chain links TRBV30 with TRBJ1-5; the match to TRBD1 covers 8 bases. Germline V gives CDR1 GTSNPN, CDR2 SVGIG (reference sequence). The CDR3 length is 14 residues. Trimming took 3 bases from V and 3 from J; bases not matched to a gene: 4. The CDR3 sequence: CAWSRGPINQPQHF. The DNA for the CDR3 is TGTGCCTGGAGCAGGGGGCCCATCAATCAGCCCCAGCATTTT.

V gene TRBV10-3 combines with J gene TRBJ2-5, with D perhaps matching TRBD1 or TRBD2 (6 bases each). The germline V gene has CDR1 ENHRY and CDR2 SYGVKD. The CDR3 consists of 19 residues. V lost 0 bases and J 4 bases, leaving 24 bases between the germline ends. In nucleotides, the CDR3 is TGTGCCATCAGTGAGTCGGGGGGCGGGACCCCCTATCGCGGAGAGACCCAGTACTTC. Translated: CAISESGGGTPYRGETQYF.

This clonotype was seen more than once but under ten times. The chain is built from TRBV7-9 and TRBJ2-1; no reliable D call. Germline V gene data show CDR1 as SEHNR and CDR2 as FQNEAQ (reference sequence). The CDR3 sequence is 14 residues long. Trimming took 6 bases from V and 8 from J, leaving 17 bases between them. Here the CDR3 reads CASRTDGFVDEQFF. The CDR3 coding sequence is TGTGCCAGCAGAACTGACGGATTCGTTGATGAGCAGTTCTTC.

A note on this clonotype: The junction departs from the called germline gene at one end, perhaps through a read error. V and J are TRBV5-6 and TRBJ1-1, with a possible D match to TRBD1 (6 bases). Germline loops: CDR1 SGHDT, CDR2 YYEEEE. This CDR3 has 14 residues. CDR3 sequence reads: CASSPTTGNTEALF. As DNA, the CDR3 is TGTGCCAGCAGCCCTACTACAGGGAACACTGAAGCTCTCTTT.

This clonotype turned up a few times. This sequence joins TRBV12-3 or TRBV12-4 and TRBJ1-3, with 7 bases identical to TRBD1. This CDR3 region has 15 residues. The J segment lost 2 bases and the V segment lost 6 bases, leaving 7 bases of the junction unmatched. Written as DNA, the CDR3 is TGTGCCAGCAGGACAGGGTGGAGTACTGGAAACACCATATATTTT. Translated: CASRTGWSTGNTIYF.

The J gene is TRBJ1-3, the V gene TRBV18; no clear D gene. This CDR3 has 17 amino acids. Trimming pared 6 bases from V and 2 bases from J, leaving 20 bases between. Germline CDR1 KGHSH, CDR2 LQKENI. The CDR3 sequence is CASSLLRPSTPGNTIYF. The CDR3 DNA follows: TGTGCCAGCTCCCTTCTCCGTCCTTCGACCCCTGGAAACACCATATATTTT. Filled out from reference TRBV18 and TRBJ1-3, the complete variable domain reads NAGVMQNPRHLVRRRGQEARLRCSPMKGHSHVYWYRQLPEEGLKFMVYLQKENIIDESGMPKERFSAEFPKEGPSILRIQQVVRGDSAAYFCASSLLRPSTPGNTIYFGEGSWLTVV.

There are a few counts of this clonotype. The CDR3 nucleotides read TGTGCCAGCAGCCAGGGACAGTATTCGAACACTGAAGCTTTCTTT. Its translation is CASSQGQYSNTEAFF. J is TRBJ1-1 and V is TRBV3-1; 7 bases line up with TRBD1. The germline CDR1 and CDR2 sequences are LGHDT and YNNKEL (reference sequence). The V and J ends lost 3 bases and 1 base, in that order; junction bases with no gene match: 5. The CDR3 totals 15 residues.

The CDR3 coding sequence is TGTGCCAGCAGCCCGTCGATAGGGGACAGTCTCTACGAGCAGTACTTC. This codes for CASSPSIGDSLYEQYF. This chain joins TRBV7-6 and TRBJ2-7, with 7 nucleotides matching TRBD1. Germline loops: CDR1 SGHVS, CDR2 FNYEAQ. CDR3 length equals 16 residues. V trimming: 5 bases; J trimming: 3 bases; junction bases outside the gene matches: 13.

This clonotype was detected a few times. V is TRBV6-5 and J is TRBJ2-1; tentatively, D is TRBD2 (5 bases). CDR1 and CDR2 from the germline V gene are MNHEY and SVGAGI. There are 12 residues in the CDR3. V was cut by 8 bases and J by 4 bases, with 9 bases left in between. The CDR3 DNA sequence: TGTGCCAGCGGAACTAGATACAATGAGCAGTTCTTC. Amino acid sequence: CASGTRYNEQFF.

The chain employs TRBV28 and TRBJ2-5, with D hard to call. The CDR3 length is 15 residues. CDR1 MDHEN and CDR2 SYDVKM come from the germline V gene. The V end lost 10 bases, the J end lost 1 base, and 19 bases lay between the germline ends. CDR3 residues: CATSYERLLQETQYF. DNA of the CDR3: TGTGCCACCAGCTATGAGAGGCTTCTCCAAGAGACCCAGTACTTC.

There are a few counts of this clonotype. The V gene is TRBV28, the J gene TRBJ2-7; perhaps TRBD1 as D (6 bases). CDR3 length: 14 amino acids. Trimming removed 8 bases from V and 4 bases from J, with 18 bases in between. Per the germline V gene, CDR1 is MDHEN and CDR2 is SYDVKM. The CDR3 here is CASGKRTEIYEQYF. CDR3 in DNA: TGTGCCAGCGGCAAACGGACAGAGATATACGAGCAGTACTTC.

The table lists this clonotype with a few counts. The rearrangement links TRBV11-2 to TRBJ2-7, with 14 bases identical to TRBD2. CDR3 length equals 19 residues. The germline CDR1 and CDR2 sequences are SGHAT and FQNNGV. Trimming at V came to 2 bases and at J to 3 bases, leaving 12 bases not matched to a gene. CDR3 in amino acids: CASSLLSYGTSGSSYEQYF. In DNA form, the CDR3 reads TGTGCCAGCAGCTTATTGAGTTACGGGACTAGCGGGAGCAGCTACGAGCAGTACTTC.

This clonotype was detected many times. The chain recombines TRBV3-1 with TRBJ2-2, with D unclear. This CDR3 has 13 amino acids. Trimming removed 1 base from V and 4 bases from J, with 4 bases in between. Germline CDR1 is LGHDT and CDR2 is YNNKEL (reference sequence). Here the CDR3 DNA reads TGTGCCAGCAGCCAAGGGGGCACCGGGGAGCTGTTTTTT. It specifies CASSQGGTGELFF.

This clonotype was detected ten times or more. The chain combines TRBV30 with TRBJ2-2, with TRBD1 matching 10 bases. The CDR3 totals 12 residues. Germline trimming cut 7 bases from V and 7 bases from J; bases unmatched to any gene: 3. CDR1 is GTSNPN, CDR2 SVGIG, per germline (reference sequence). CDR3 residues: CASGTGVGELFF. CDR3 in DNA: TGTGCCTCGGGGACAGGGGTCGGGGAGCTGTTTTTT.